Following are 28 T cell receptor beta chains from one sample sequenced in a study of blood T cells in healthy people across ages. With a J-beta primer mix and a sample-barcoded 5' primer, a second PCR ran 7 to 11 cycles. One entry per CDR3 protein results from TCRdb running MiXCR on the 5' RACE reads. The profile shows about 800,000 distinct CDR3 sequences, over 45% of them singletons. Sequences were obtained from blood. The source is a man aged 30 to 45 in good health.

V gene TRBV30 combines with J gene TRBJ2-4; TRBD2 matches 10 bases. Looked up from germline, CDR1 is GTSNPN and CDR2 is SVGIG (reference sequence). The CDR3 runs 13 residues. Trimming removed 4 bases from V and 13 bases from J; junction bases left unmatched: 10. Here the CDR3 DNA reads TGTGCCTGGAAGACCGGGACTAGCGCCCCCCAGTACTTC. Protein product: CAWKTGTSAPQYF.

This clonotype was seen a handful of times. The CDR3 loop reads CSVRDSGWGYTF. For the CDR3, the DNA is TGCAGCGTAAGGGACTCCGGGTGGGGCTACACCTTC. The rearrangement joins TRBV29-1 to TRBJ1-2; D possibly corresponds to TRBD1 (5 bases). Germline values: CDR1 SQVTM, CDR2 ANQGSEA. This CDR3 has 12 amino acids. V was cut by 6 bases and J by 8 bases, with 16 bases left in between.

In regard to this clonotype: A read error may produce the germline difference seen at one junction end. The V gene is TRBV4-3, the J gene TRBJ1-4; the D gene is possibly TRBD1 (5 bases). The CDR3 covers 15 residues. CDR1 is LGHNA, CDR2 YSLEER, per germline. The DNA for the CDR3 is TGCACCAGCAGCCAAGTGACAGCGAAGAATGAAAAACTGTTTTTT. Amino acid sequence: CTSSQVTAKNEKLFF.

As regards this clonotype: The junction and the germline gene differ at one end; a read error may be behind it. J is TRBJ2-5 and V is TRBV11-2, with 8 bases identical to TRBD2. The DNA end is more similar to TRBJ2-7, so the J call may be wrong. The CDR3 spans 14 residues. Germline V CDR1 and CDR2: SGHAT, FQNNGV. The CDR3 region is CVSSYREGIYEQYF. The CDR3 DNA sequence: TGTGTCAGCAGCTACCGGGAGGGAATCTACGAGCAGTACTTC.

A word on this clonotype: The junction and the germline gene differ at one end; a read error may be behind it. This chain joins TRBV20-1 and TRBJ2-5, with 7 bases lining up with TRBD1. This CDR3 is built from 14 residues. CDR1 and CDR2 (germline): DFQATT, SNEGSKA (reference sequence). CDR3 coding DNA: TGCAGTGCTAGAATAGGACAGGTTGAAGAGGCCCAGTACTTC. Encoded protein: CSARIGQVEEAQYF.

The rearrangement links TRBV2 to TRBJ2-1; 7 positions agree with TRBD1. CDR3 length equals 14 residues. Trimming cost V 6 bases and J 7 bases; bases outside gene matches: 9. Germline V lookup: CDR1 SNHLY, CDR2 FYNNEI. The CDR3 spells CASREPGTANEQFF. The DNA of the CDR3 is TGTGCCAGCAGAGAACCAGGGACAGCGAATGAGCAGTTCTTC.

The V gene is TRBV6-5, the J gene TRBJ2-7, with D possibly being TRBD1 (5 bases). Judging by the DNA end, TRBJ2-5 fits better; the J call may be wrong. The CDR3 spans 14 residues. CDR1 and CDR2 (germline): MNHEY, SVGAGI. The CDR3 reads CASKDAYRGETQYF. The CDR3 region has the DNA TGTGCCAGCAAGGACGCGTATAGGGGTGAGACCCAGTACTTC.

This clonotype was counted only a few times. The J gene is TRBJ1-4, the V gene TRBV4-2; 8 bases are shared with TRBD1. J lost 8 bases, V lost 1 base, and 6 bases had no gene match. The CDR3 is 15 amino acids. Germline V lookup: CDR1 LGHNA, CDR2 YNFKEQ. The CDR3, as DNA: TGTGCCAGCAGCCAAGTACAGGGACAGGCGGAAAAACTGTTTTTT. Translating it yields CASSQVQGQAEKLFF.

The chain links TRBV6-6 to TRBJ1-2; no clear D gene. V gave up 6 bases and J gave up 4 bases, with 18 bases separating them. Germline lookup yields CDR1 MNHNY and CDR2 SVGAGI (reference sequence). This CDR3 is built from 15 residues. CDR3 DNA sequence: TGTGCCAGCAGCTTAACCCCGGACGGCACCTATGGCTACACCTTC. It is translated as CASSLTPDGTYGYTF.

This clonotype occurred a few times. The chain carries TRBV20-1 and TRBJ2-3; D is perhaps TRBD2 (7 bases). CDR3 length: 17 residues. Deletions cut 0 bases from V and 4 bases from J, with 20 bases between. The germline CDR1 and CDR2 sequences are DFQATT and SNEGSKA (reference sequence). For the CDR3, the DNA is TGCAGTGCTAGAGAAGGGGGGGGGCGGATCCCATCAGATACGCAGTATTTT. This translates into CSAREGGGRIPSDTQYF.

The V gene is TRBV6-5, the J gene TRBJ2-3, with D unresolved. Between the trimmed V and J ends, which lost 0 bases and 0 bases, there was a span of 16 bases. This CDR3 is 18 amino acids long. Germline CDR1 MNHEY, CDR2 SVGAGI. CDR3 sequence (DNA): TGTGCCAGCAGTTACTCGAATGTAGACCCAACTAGCACAGATACGCAGTATTTT. Translation gives CASSYSNVDPTSTDTQYF.

The rearrangement links TRBV3-1 to TRBJ2-1; TRBD1 aligns across 7 bases. The CDR3 runs to 14 residues. V was clipped by 2 bases and J by 7 bases; unmatched bases: 5. CDR1 and CDR2 (germline): LGHDT, YNNKEL (reference sequence). CDR3: CASSQRGHGNEQFF. For the CDR3, the DNA is TGTGCCAGCAGCCAAAGGGGGCACGGGAATGAGCAGTTCTTC.

This clonotype was detected only once. The chain is built from TRBV20-1 and TRBJ2-7; D is possibly TRBD2 (6 bases). V shed 3 bases and J shed 2 bases, with 14 bases lying between them. The CDR3 covers 14 residues. The germline V gene has CDR1 DFQATT and CDR2 SNEGSKA (reference sequence). The CDR3 reads CSASGGYGAYEQYF. Written as DNA, the CDR3 is TGCAGTGCTAGCGGGGGATACGGGGCCTACGAGCAGTACTTC.

The chain combines TRBV29-1 with TRBJ1-2; unclear D gene. Germline V lookup: CDR1 SQVTM, CDR2 ANQGSEA. CDR3 length equals 13 residues. The V gene lost 0 bases and the J gene lost 4 bases, with 9 bases spanning the gap. The CDR3 sequence is CSVEDSVLYGYTF. The CDR3 DNA sequence: TGCAGCGTTGAAGATTCGGTACTCTATGGCTACACCTTC.

Remarks on this clonotype: Mismatch with germline at one junction end may stem from a read error. This sequence joins TRBV6-6 and TRBJ2-4; D may be TRBD2 (7 bases). This CDR3 has 16 residues. From germline, CDR1 is MNHNY and CDR2 SVGAGI (reference sequence). For the CDR3, the DNA is TGTGCCAGCAGTTCACTCTTTGGGGGGGGCAAAAACATTCGGTACTTC. Translation gives CASSSLFGGGKNIRYF.

Remarks on this clonotype: A much more abundant neighbour one base away suggests this may be a read error. The chain employs TRBV5-1 and TRBJ2-7, with D possibly being TRBD1 (5 bases). This CDR3 has 12 amino acids. Trimming stripped 7 bases from V and 2 bases from J, with 10 bases between. The germline V gene has CDR1 SGHRS and CDR2 YFSETQ. CDR3 sequence (DNA): TGCGCCAGCGAGGACAACCCCTACGAGCAGTACTTC. It yields the protein CASEDNPYEQYF.

This chain links TRBV6-6 with TRBJ2-4, with 7 bases lining up with TRBD1. Matching the DNA end better, TRBJ2-7 makes the J call doubtful. Germline V lookup: CDR1 MNHNY, CDR2 SVGAGI (reference sequence). The CDR3 runs 15 residues. The CDR3 nucleotides are TGTGCCACCCTAGCTTTCGCCACAGGGGCCTACGAGCAGTACTTC. Protein product: CATLAFATGAYEQYF.

This clonotype was seen only a few times. The rearrangement links TRBV7-9 to TRBJ2-1; D is undetermined. Trimming left V 1 base short and J 0 bases short, with 7 bases between. This CDR3 is built from 15 residues. Germline V gene sequence: CDR1 SEHNR, CDR2 FQNEAQ (reference sequence). The CDR3 nucleotides read TGTGCCAGCAGCTTAGTTGGCTACTCCTACAATGAGCAGTTCTTC. Amino acid sequence: CASSLVGYSYNEQFF.

V usage is TRBV20-1 and J usage is TRBJ2-7, with D hard to call. Germline V lookup: CDR1 DFQATT, CDR2 SNEGSKA (reference sequence). This CDR3 region has 14 residues. The V gene lost 0 bases and the J gene lost 1 base, with 10 bases spanning the gap. The CDR3 sequence: CSARDPRVSYEQYF. CDR3 nucleotide sequence: TGCAGTGCTAGAGACCCACGGGTATCCTACGAGCAGTACTTC.

In this sample, this clonotype turned up a few times. V gene TRBV20-1 combines with J gene TRBJ1-5; tentatively, D is TRBD1 (5 bases). Trimming removed 6 bases from V and 3 bases from J, with 15 bases in between. The length of the CDR3 is 14 residues. The germline V gene encodes CDR1 DFQATT and CDR2 SNEGSKA (reference sequence). CDR3 region: CSAYASGNNQPQHF. CDR3 DNA sequence: TGCAGTGCCTACGCCTCAGGGAACAATCAGCCCCAGCATTTT.

This clonotype was seen a handful of times. CDR3 residues: CASSLLLAGGTGELFF. Written as DNA, the CDR3 is TGTGCCAGCAGTTTATTACTAGCGGGAGGCACCGGGGAGCTGTTTTTT. The chain recombines TRBV27 with TRBJ2-2; TRBD2 aligns across 12 bases. CDR1 is MNHEY, CDR2 SMNVEV, per germline (reference sequence). CDR3 size: 16 residues. The V gene end was trimmed by 1 base and the J gene end by 4 bases; junction bases not matched to a gene: 1.

The chain has TRBV30 and TRBJ1-4; perhaps TRBD1 as D (5 bases). Germline loops: CDR1 GTSNPN, CDR2 SVGIG (reference sequence). Trimming removed 5 bases at V and 6 bases at J, with 13 bases between. The CDR3 has 13 amino acids. DNA for the CDR3: TGTGCCTGGGACCAGGGAAACGATGAAAAACTGTTTTTT. It is translated as CAWDQGNDEKLFF.

This clonotype came up many times. The rearrangement links TRBV20-1 to TRBJ2-7; D may be TRBD1 (6 bases). CDR3 length: 11 amino acids. Looked up from germline, CDR1 is DFQATT and CDR2 is SNEGSKA (reference sequence). V was pared by 5 bases and J by 3 bases, with 8 bases between. CDR3 nucleotides: TGCAGTGCTGGACAGAACTACGAGCAGTACTTC. It codes for CSAGQNYEQYF.

This clonotype was recorded many times. The V and J genes are TRBV20-1 and TRBJ1-6; D not certain. The ends were cut back, 7 bases at V and 10 bases at J, with 20 bases in the middle. Germline values: CDR1 DFQATT, CDR2 SNEGSKA (reference sequence). There are 14 residues in the CDR3. CDR3 amino acids: CSVRLADGSSPLHF. CDR3 DNA sequence: TGCAGTGTGAGACTCGCAGACGGGAGCTCACCCCTCCACTTT.

This chain joins TRBV7-2 and TRBJ2-7; perhaps TRBD1 as D (5 bases). V lost 3 bases, J lost 2 bases, and 11 bases lay in between. From germline, CDR1 is SGHTA and CDR2 FQGNSA. This CDR3 region has 14 residues. CDR3 in DNA: TGTGCCAGCAGCTTTGCAGGGCAAACCTACGAGCAGTACTTC. Protein sequence: CASSFAGQTYEQYF.

The chain carries TRBV24-1 and TRBJ2-4; 7 bases map to TRBD1. Near its end, the DNA agrees better with TRBJ2-5, so the J call may be wrong. CDR3 length: 17 residues. Germline V CDR1 and CDR2: KGHDR, SFDVKD. The CDR3 sequence is CATSDRHTGVPGETQYF. The CDR3 DNA reads TGTGCCACCAGTGATCGTCACACAGGGGTACCTGGGGAGACCCAGTACTTC.

The chain employs TRBV29-1 and TRBJ1-3; D is ambiguous. The CDR3 runs to 14 residues. Between the trimmed V and J ends, which lost 0 bases and 7 bases, there was a span of 13 bases. CDR1 and CDR2 (germline): SQVTM, ANQGSEA. The CDR3 here is CSVEDRADGNTIYF. Written as DNA, the CDR3 is TGCAGCGTTGAAGATCGGGCAGACGGGAACACCATATATTTT.

The gene calls are TRBV6-5 and TRBJ2-7; D is perhaps TRBD2 (5 bases). The DNA end lines up better with TRBJ2-5; the J call may be wrong. Per germline, CDR1 MNHEY and CDR2 SVGAGI. The CDR3 extends over 13 amino acids. CDR3 in amino acids: CASSYGLLETQYF. CDR3 sequence (DNA): TGTGCCAGCAGTTACGGACTGCTTGAGACCCAGTACTTC.